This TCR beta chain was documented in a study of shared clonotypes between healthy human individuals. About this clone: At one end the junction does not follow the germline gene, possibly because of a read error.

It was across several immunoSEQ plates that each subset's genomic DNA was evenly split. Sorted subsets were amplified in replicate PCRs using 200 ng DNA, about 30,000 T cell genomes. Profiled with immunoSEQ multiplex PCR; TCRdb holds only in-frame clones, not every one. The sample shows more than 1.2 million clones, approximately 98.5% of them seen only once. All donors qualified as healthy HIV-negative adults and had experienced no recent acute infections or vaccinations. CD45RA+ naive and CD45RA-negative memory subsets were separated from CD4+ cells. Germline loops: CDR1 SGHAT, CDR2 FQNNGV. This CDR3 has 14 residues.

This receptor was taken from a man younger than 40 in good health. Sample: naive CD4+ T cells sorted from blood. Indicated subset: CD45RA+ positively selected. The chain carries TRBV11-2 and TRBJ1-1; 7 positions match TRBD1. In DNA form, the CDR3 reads TGTGCCGGCAGCTACTTAGACAGGGCCCTAGCAGCTTTCTTT. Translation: CAGSYLDRALAAFF.